What follows are 10 T cell receptor beta chains derived from one specimen sequenced in a study of CD8 T cells in Susac syndrome (dated by TCRdb to the late 2010s). The library was produced with the immunoSEQ multiplex PCR assay. RNA was extracted using the RNeasy kit, and roughly 0.5 to 1 microgram was reverse transcribed with random hexamers. TCRdb reprocessing: public reads trimmed at Q25 with fastp, clones called with MiXCR, in-frame beta chains kept. Merged by CDR3 protein, the rows form single entries marked with the most common genes and DNA. The sample records fewer than 250,000 distinct CDR3 sequences, more than 85% of which are singletons. Over 0.1% of the sample lies in the top ten. Material: CD8+ T cells from PBMCs. The source of these receptors is a human donor with multiple sclerosis.

The V gene is TRBV4-2, the J gene TRBJ2-4, with 9 bases that match TRBD2. This CDR3 is 18 amino acids long. The trim removed 1 base at V and 7 bases at J, leaving 14 bases unmatched. Germline loops: CDR1 LGHNA, CDR2 YNFKEQ. The CDR3 bases are TGTGCCAGCAGCCAAGTGGAGGGGGCGGGGGGGCCCCGTAACATTCAGTACTTC. Its protein product is CASSQVEGAGGPRNIQYF.

The gene calls are TRBV6-4 and TRBJ2-3; D is unresolved. The V end was cut by 3 bases, the J end by 0 bases, with 10 bases between. Germline loops: CDR1 MRHNA, CDR2 SNTAGT. The CDR3 consists of 15 residues. CDR3 residues: CASSEAAASTDTQYF. The CDR3 DNA is TGTGCCAGCAGTGAGGCGGCTGCTAGCACAGATACGCAGTATTTT.

The chain combines TRBV21-1 with TRBJ2-5; whether TRBD2, the table's D call, matches the DNA was not checked. TRBV21-1 constitutes a pseudogene. The CDR3 runs 17 residues. The CDR3 region is CASSVPGGGDPQETQYF. The CDR3 coding sequence is TGTGCCAGCAGCGTCCCTGGGGGAGGCGACCCTCAAGAGACCCAGTACTTC.

The chain combines TRBV27 with TRBJ2-7; 10 bases fit TRBD2. CDR3 length: 14 residues. Germline CDR1 MNHEY, CDR2 SMNVEV (reference sequence). V lost 3 bases and J lost 5; bases outside the gene matches: 4. The CDR3 bases are TGTGCCAGCAGTTTCGTAGCGGGAGGAAACGAGCAGTACTTC. This codes for CASSFVAGGNEQYF.

This sequence joins TRBV10-2 and TRBJ2-7; D might be TRBD2 (6 bases). V was cut by 8 bases and J by 6 bases, with 14 bases left in between. CDR1 is WSHSY, CDR2 SAAADI, per germline. The CDR3 is 12 amino acids. DNA of the CDR3: TGCGCCAGCGGAGGGCCCCCTGGCGAGCAGTACTTC. Residues: CASGGPPGEQYF.

The genes are TRBV4-3 and TRBJ2-5; D might be TRBD1 (5 bases). Germline CDR1 reads LGHNA; CDR2 reads YSLEER. V gave up 0 bases and J gave up 6 bases, with 11 bases separating them. The CDR3 has 14 amino acids. The CDR3 region has the DNA TGCGCCAGCAGCCAAGACAGGGCCATACAGACCCAGTACTTC. Translated, it gives CASSQDRAIQTQYF.

This clonotype was counted a single time. CDR3 region: CASSLDDRANEQFF. The CDR3 bases are TGTGCCAGCAGCTTAGATGACAGGGCCAATGAGCAGTTCTTC. The chain joins TRBV13 to TRBJ2-1; TRBD1 agrees at 7 bases. CDR1 and CDR2 (germline): PRHDT, FYEKMQ (reference sequence). The CDR3 runs 14 residues. With 1 base clipped from V and 6 bases from J, the junction kept 3 bases outside the gene matches.

This chain links TRBV7-9 with TRBJ2-3; 8 nucleotides line up with TRBD2. This CDR3 has 13 residues. Germline assignment: CDR1 SEHNR and CDR2 FQNEAQ (reference sequence). V dropped 5 bases and J dropped 6; count of bases not matched to a gene: 4. In nucleotides, the CDR3 is TGTGCCAGCAGCCCGAGCGGGAGTGATACGCAGTATTTT. Translating gives CASSPSGSDTQYF.

The chain carries TRBV7-3 and TRBJ2-5; 13 bases line up with TRBD2. This CDR3 has 16 amino acids. Looked up from germline, CDR1 is SGHTA and CDR2 is FQGTGA. Trimming at V came to 4 bases and at J to 4 bases, leaving 6 bases not matched to a gene. The CDR3 DNA reads as TGTGCCAGCAGCTCCGGACTAGCGGGAGCCGCAGAGACCCAGTACTTC. Protein sequence: CASSSGLAGAAETQYF.

The CDR3 loop reads CASSDLRGPGNTIYF. CDR3 in DNA: TGTGCCAGCAGCGACCTCAGGGGGCCTGGAAACACCATATATTTT. The chain joins TRBV7-3 to TRBJ1-3, with 8 bases lining up with TRBD1. The germline V gene encodes CDR1 SGHTA and CDR2 FQGTGA. V lost 5 bases and J lost 2; bases outside the gene matches: 5. This CDR3 is 15 amino acids long.